The 24 T cell receptor beta chains in this list originate from one sample, sequenced in a study of T-cell memory formation after mild COVID-19. TCRdb fed the 5' RACE reads into MiXCR, producing one record per CDR3 protein. The table lists about 500,000 distinct CDR3 sequences, 20% of them singletons. Sequenced material: PBMCs or a T cell subset sorted from them (not recorded which). These TCRs come from an adult woman who had mild COVID-19 (a few samples of this study predate the infection). Cell type and time point are not known.

This sequence joins TRBV6-5 and TRBJ2-1; D unclear. Germline CDR1 and CDR2: MNHEY and SVGAGI. The V end was cut by 2 bases, the J end by 7 bases, with 9 bases between. The CDR3 is 13 residues long. CDR3 DNA: TGTGCCAGCAGTTACCGACAACTAAATGAGCAGTTCTTC. Translated, it gives CASSYRQLNEQFF.

This clonotype was detected a few times. The chain combines TRBV14 with TRBJ2-2; D remains unclear. Between the trimmed V and J ends, which lost 1 base and 0 bases, there was a span of 6 bases. There are 15 residues in the CDR3. From germline, CDR1 is SGHDN and CDR2 FVKESK. The DNA for the CDR3 is TGTGCCAGCAGCCAAGTAGCCACGAACACCGGGGAGCTGTTTTTT. Translated: CASSQVATNTGELFF.

The chain couples TRBV10-3 to TRBJ2-5, with 7 positions matching TRBD2. The J segment lost 5 bases and the V segment lost 10 bases, leaving 10 bases of the junction unmatched. This CDR3 comprises 13 residues. Germline V gene lookup returns CDR1 ENHRY and CDR2 SYGVKD. The CDR3 sequence: CATTHGLGETQYF. DNA for the CDR3: TGTGCCACCACGCATGGACTAGGGGAGACCCAGTACTTC.

This clonotype was observed a handful of times. At one boundary the junction diverges from the germline segment, which might be a read error. The chain employs TRBV7-7 and TRBJ2-5, with 10 bases matching TRBD2. The germline V gene has CDR1 SSHAT and CDR2 FNYEAQ (reference sequence). CDR3 size: 15 residues. Here the CDR3 reads CASSLLLAGAETQYF. The CDR3 nucleotides are TGTGCTAGCAGCTTATTGCTAGCGGGAGCAGAGACCCAGTACTTC.

The table lists this clonotype with a few counts. This chain uses TRBV12-3 or TRBV12-4 with TRBJ1-5; D is undetermined. The V end lost 4 bases, the J end lost 6 bases, and 7 bases lay between the germline ends. CDR3 length equals 12 residues. The CDR3 sequence is CASSSEGQPQHF. CDR3 DNA sequence: TGTGCCAGCAGTTCGGAGGGTCAGCCCCAGCATTTT.

The V call is TRBV29-1, the J call TRBJ2-1; D not certain. CDR3 length: 12 residues. V lost 4 bases and J lost 8, with 12 bases in between. Germline V gene data show CDR1 as SQVTM and CDR2 as ANQGSEA. CDR3 DNA: TGCAGCGTTGGCTGGCCCCCCGATGAGCAGTTCTTC. This gives the protein CSVGWPPDEQFF.

This clonotype was detected only a few times. This chain links TRBV6-1 with TRBJ1-2; D is undetermined. The germline V and J ends were trimmed by 0 bases and 7 bases, with 9 bases remaining between them. CDR1 and CDR2 from the germline V gene are MNHNS and SASEGT. The CDR3 contains 13 residues. The CDR3 coding sequence is TGTGCCAGCAGTGAAGCCGCAGTGGGTGGCTACACCTTC. This gives the protein CASSEAAVGGYTF.

The chain carries TRBV4-1 and TRBJ2-1; 16 bases align to TRBD2. The germline CDR1 and CDR2 sequences are MGHRA and YSYEKL. There are 16 residues in the CDR3. V trimming: 0 bases; J trimming: 14 bases; junction bases outside the gene matches: 7. The CDR3 nucleotides are TGCGCCAGCAGCCAAGAGGGACTAGCGGGAGGGGGTTATAAGTTCTTC. It yields the protein CASSQEGLAGGGYKFF.

The chain recombines TRBV5-1 with TRBJ2-7, with 12 bases matching TRBD2. The J segment lost 5 bases and the V segment lost 4 bases, leaving 7 bases of the junction unmatched. The CDR3 has 15 residues. Germline V gene sequence: CDR1 SGHRS, CDR2 YFSETQ. The CDR3 nucleotides read TGCGCCAGCAGCCCTAGCGGGAGGGCCTTAGACGAGCAGTACTTC. Residues: CASSPSGRALDEQYF.

V is TRBV6-1 and J is TRBJ2-2, with 8 bases lining up with TRBD1. This CDR3 has 16 amino acids. V gave up 3 bases and J gave up 4 bases; unmatched junction bases: 7. The V gene's germline CDR1 is MNHNS and CDR2 SASEGT. The CDR3 nucleotides are TGTGCCAGCAGTGACTATGGTGGGACAGGCACCGGGGAGCTGTTTTTT. This gives the protein CASSDYGGTGTGELFF.

This clonotype came up a few times. The chain recombines TRBV30 with TRBJ1-2; 9 nucleotides align to TRBD1. The CDR3 loop spans 15 amino acids. CDR1 is GTSNPN and CDR2 is SVGIG in the germline V gene (reference sequence). The junction had 12 bases not matched to a gene; V was cut back by 2 bases and J by 8 bases. The CDR3 protein is CAWSTTGTGRLGYTF. The CDR3, as DNA: TGTGCCTGGAGTACTACCGGGACAGGGAGATTAGGCTACACCTTC.

This clonotype was detected a few times. The rearrangement links TRBV10-3 to TRBJ1-2, with 7 bases aligning to TRBD1. The CDR3 sequence is 14 residues long. V was clipped by 0 bases and J by 8 bases; unmatched bases: 6. Germline lookup yields CDR1 ENHRY and CDR2 SYGVKD. This chain's CDR3 is CAISESEGARGYTF. CDR3 sequence (DNA): TGTGCCATCAGTGAGTCTGAGGGGGCGCGAGGCTACACCTTC.

The chain carries TRBV7-3 and TRBJ2-3; TRBD1 is a possible D gene (5 bases). Looked up from germline, CDR1 is SGHTA and CDR2 is FQGTGA. This CDR3 spans 14 amino acids. The germline V and J ends were trimmed by 1 base and 9 bases, with 14 bases remaining between them. The DNA of the CDR3 is TGTGCCAGCAGCTTAATTGGGATGGACAAAACGCAGTATTTT. Its translation: CASSLIGMDKTQYF.

This chain joins TRBV28 and TRBJ2-5; 15 positions agree with TRBD2. The CDR3 sequence is 16 residues long. Germline CDR1 is MDHEN and CDR2 is SYDVKM. V trimming: 5 bases; J trimming: 4 bases; junction bases outside the gene matches: 5. CDR3: CASSPWTSGGVETQYF. CDR3 sequence (DNA): TGTGCCAGCAGTCCCTGGACTAGCGGGGGGGTAGAGACCCAGTACTTC.

This clonotype was recorded a few times. The chain recombines TRBV20-1 with TRBJ2-1; D is perhaps TRBD1 (6 bases). Per germline, CDR1 DFQATT and CDR2 SNEGSKA (reference sequence). Trimming stripped 5 bases from V and 12 bases from J, with 26 bases between. The CDR3 consists of 15 residues. The CDR3 DNA reads TGCAGTGCTCAGCCCCCGAATAAGGACAGAGGTGCGCAGTTCTTC. It is translated as CSAQPPNKDRGAQFF.

This clonotype was detected many times. The chain recombines TRBV7-9 with TRBJ2-7; tentative D call: TRBD2 (5 bases). In germline, CDR1 is SEHNR, CDR2 FQNEAQ (reference sequence). V was pared by 5 bases and J by 3 bases, with 11 bases between. This CDR3 contains 13 residues. CDR3 in amino acids: CASSGGRIYEQYF. DNA for the CDR3: TGTGCCAGCAGCGGAGGACGGATCTACGAGCAGTACTTC.

This clonotype was seen a few times. CDR3 coding DNA: TGCGCCAGCAGCCCCCGGGACAGAGAGTCTGGGGCCAACGTCCTGACTTTC. It specifies CASSPRDRESGANVLTF. The genes are TRBV4-1 and TRBJ2-6, with 7 bases lining up with TRBD1. Germline V CDR1 and CDR2: MGHRA, YSYEKL. V lost 4 bases and J lost 1; bases outside the gene matches: 7. The CDR3 has 17 amino acids.

The V and J genes are TRBV5-6 and TRBJ1-2; 9 bases are a match to TRBD1. The V segment lost 3 bases and the J segment 2 bases; nucleotides outside the gene matches: 14. The CDR3 has 18 amino acids. Germline V gives CDR1 SGHDT, CDR2 YYEEEE. CDR3 residues: CASSYQNPDRGINYGYTF. CDR3 sequence (DNA): TGTGCCAGCAGCTACCAGAATCCGGACAGGGGCATCAACTATGGCTACACCTTC.

This clonotype has a handful of counts. The CDR3 DNA sequence: TGTGCCATCAGCCCCGCGTCGGGACAGGGGAGCTACAATGAGCAGTTCTTC. Protein: CAISPASGQGSYNEQFF. The V and J genes are TRBV10-3 and TRBJ2-1, with 10 positions matching TRBD1. CDR1 ENHRY and CDR2 SYGVKD come from the germline V gene. This CDR3 has 17 residues. Trimming at V came to 6 bases and at J to 3 bases, leaving 11 bases not matched to a gene.

The chain joins TRBV12-3 or TRBV12-4 to TRBJ1-4; TRBD1 aligns across 9 bases. This CDR3 is 15 amino acids long. The V gene end was trimmed by 1 base and the J gene end by 7 bases; junction bases not matched to a gene: 4. CDR3 nucleotide sequence: TGTGCCAGCAGTTTAGACGACAGGGGGAGTGAAAAACTGTTTTTT. Encoded protein: CASSLDDRGSEKLFF.

This chain connects TRBV7-6 to TRBJ2-7; 10 positions agree with TRBD1. Germline V gives CDR1 SGHVS, CDR2 FNYEAQ. The CDR3 is made up of 15 amino acids. V shed 5 bases, J shed 6 bases, and the junction held 10 bases outside the gene matches. CDR3 sequence: CASSVTGTGDSEQYF. For the CDR3, the DNA is TGTGCCAGCAGCGTGACCGGGACAGGGGACTCCGAGCAGTACTTC.

The chain couples TRBV6-5 to TRBJ2-1, with TRBD2 matching over 7 bases. J gave up 5 bases and V 5 bases, and 12 bases lay outside the gene matches. There are 16 residues in the CDR3. Germline CDR1 MNHEY, CDR2 SVGAGI. CDR3 sequence (DNA): TGTGCCAGCAGTCCGATCCGGGACTATAGACACAATGAGCAGTTCTTC. This encodes CASSPIRDYRHNEQFF.

The chain uses TRBV7-6 and TRBJ1-4, with 7 bases lining up with TRBD1. This CDR3 comprises 14 residues. From germline, CDR1 is SGHVS and CDR2 FNYEAQ. Unmatched junction bases numbered 4, after V lost 5 bases and J lost 4 bases. The CDR3 is CASSRGQSNEKLFF. CDR3 bases: TGTGCCAGCAGCCGGGGACAGAGTAATGAAAAACTGTTTTTT.

This clonotype appeared many times. V and J are TRBV4-2 and TRBJ2-7; D possibly uses TRBD1 or TRBD2 (5 bases each). Trimming removed 4 bases from V and 2 bases from J, with 12 bases in between. The CDR3 runs to 14 residues. Germline V lookup: CDR1 LGHNA, CDR2 YNFKEQ. In DNA, the CDR3 is TGTGCCAGCAGCCCCGGGACGCCCCCCTACGAGCAGTACTTC. This encodes CASSPGTPPYEQYF.